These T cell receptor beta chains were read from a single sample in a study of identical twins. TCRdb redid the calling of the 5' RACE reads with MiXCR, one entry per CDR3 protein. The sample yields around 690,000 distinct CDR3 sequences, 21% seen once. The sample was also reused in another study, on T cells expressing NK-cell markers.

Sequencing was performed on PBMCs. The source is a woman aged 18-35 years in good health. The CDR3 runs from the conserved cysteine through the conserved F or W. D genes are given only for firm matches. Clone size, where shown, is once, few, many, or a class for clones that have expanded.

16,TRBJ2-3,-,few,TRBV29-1,TGCAGCGTTGAAACCTTACAGGGAACTAGCACAGATACGCAGTATTTT,CSVETLQGTSTDTQYF
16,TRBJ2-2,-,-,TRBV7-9,TGTGCCAGCAGACCCACCTCCGGGCAACACACCGGGGAGCTGTTTTTT,CASRPTSGQHTGELFF
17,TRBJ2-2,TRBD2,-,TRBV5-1,TGCGCCAGCAGCTTGGGGACTAGCACGAGGAACACCGGGGAGCTGTTTTTT,CASSLGTSTRNTGELFF
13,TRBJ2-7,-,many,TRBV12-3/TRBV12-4,TGTGCCAGCAGTTTTCAGGCTATCTACGAGCAGTACTTC,CASSFQAIYEQYF
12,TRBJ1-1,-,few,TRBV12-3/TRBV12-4,TGTGCCAGCAGTTGGGGTTTCCCTGAAGCTTTCTTT,CASSWGFPEAFF
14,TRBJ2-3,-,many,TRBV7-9,TGTGCCAGCAGCTTATTGGGACCACGGGATACGCAGTATTTT,CASSLLGPRDTQYF
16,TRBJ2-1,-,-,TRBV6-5,TGTGCCAGCAGTTACTACAGGGGAGGGTCCTACAATGAGCAGTTCTTC,CASSYYRGGSYNEQFF
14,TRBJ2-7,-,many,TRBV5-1,TGCGCCAGCAGCTACCGGACTGGAACCTACGAGCAGTACTTC,CASSYRTGTYEQYF
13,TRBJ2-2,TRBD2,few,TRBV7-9,TGTGCCAGCAGCAGACTAGCGGGAAGGGAGCTGTTTTTT,CASSRLAGRELFF
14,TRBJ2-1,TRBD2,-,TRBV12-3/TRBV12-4,TGTGCCAGCAGTGACCGACTAGCGGCGGATGAGCAGTTCTTC,CASSDRLAADEQFF
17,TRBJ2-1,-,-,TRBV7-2,TGTGCCAGCAGCCGTTGGGCGAGAAGGGCCTCCTACAATGAGCAGTTCTTC,CASSRWARRASYNEQFF
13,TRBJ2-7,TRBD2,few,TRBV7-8,TGTGCCAGCAGCTTAGCGCGGGAGTGGGGGAAGTACTTC,CASSLAREWGKYF
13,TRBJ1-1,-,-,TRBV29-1,TGCAGCGTGCGTCGGCAACCTAACACTGAAGCTTTCTTT,CSVRRQPNTEAFF
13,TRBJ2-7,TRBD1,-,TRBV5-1,TGCGCCAGCAGCTTCCAGGGGGTTAACGAGCAGTACTTC,CASSFQGVNEQYF
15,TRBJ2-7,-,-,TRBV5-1,TGCGCCAGCAGAGAGGTCGGGGGTCGCTCCTACGAGCAGTACTTC,CASREVGGRSYEQYF
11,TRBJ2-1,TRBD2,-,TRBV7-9,TGTGCCAGCAGCTTACTAGCGGGAGGGCTCTTC,CASSLLAGGLF
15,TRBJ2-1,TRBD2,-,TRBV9,TGTGCCAGCAGCGTAGGGACTAGGCCTTTCAATGAGCAGTTCTTC,CASSVGTRPFNEQFF
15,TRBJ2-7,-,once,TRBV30,TGTGCCTGGAGCGAACAGAGTAGAGGATCCTACGAGCAGTACTTC,CAWSEQSRGSYEQYF
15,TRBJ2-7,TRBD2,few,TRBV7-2,TGTGCCAGCAGCTTAGCTGGCGGGAGGACCCACGAGCAGTACTTC,CASSLAGGRTHEQYF
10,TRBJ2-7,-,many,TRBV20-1,TGCAGTGCTCTTCTGTACGAGCAGTACTTC,CSALLYEQYF
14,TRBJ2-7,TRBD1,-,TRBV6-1,TGTGCCAGCCGGGTGACAGGGAAATCCTACGAGCAGTACTTC,CASRVTGKSYEQYF